These 4 T cell receptor beta chains originate from one sample sequenced in a study of blood T cell repertoires in COVID-19. The assay was immunoSEQ multiplex PCR, and TCRdb's table has in-frame clones only and misses some. Here the sample spans about 240,000 clones, about 80% being singletons. Source material: peripheral blood. All receptors derive from a man aged 25 to 40 who had recovered from COVID-19.

The sample holds one count of this clone. The V call is TRBV7-2, the J call TRBJ2-1, with 11 bases aligning to TRBD2. V shed 5 bases, J shed 2 bases, and the junction held 5 bases outside the gene matches. The CDR3 extends over 16 amino acids. Germline-derived CDR1 and CDR2 are SGHTA and FQGNSA. CDR3 sequence (DNA): TGTGCCAGCAGCCCTCGGGGACTAGCGGCCTACAATGAGCAGTTCTTC. Its protein product is CASSPRGLAAYNEQFF.

This clone has a single count. The rearrangement links TRBV19 to TRBJ1-6; possible D gene TRBD1, 6 bases. The germline V gene has CDR1 LNHDA and CDR2 SQIVND (reference sequence). The V end lost 5 bases, the J end lost 7 bases, and 18 bases lay between the germline ends. The CDR3 contains 16 residues. CDR3 region: CASSFSPGDRNSPLHF. CDR3 nucleotide sequence: TGTGCCAGTAGTTTCTCTCCAGGGGACCGGAATTCACCCCTCCACTTT.

This clone was detected only once. The same CDR3 is also encoded by other DNA sequences in this sample. V usage is TRBV3-1 (or the pseudogene TRBV3-2) and J usage is TRBJ1-5, with D uncertain. The V and J ends lost 1 base and 2 bases respectively, with 6 bases between them. The CDR3 is 14 amino acids. Germline assignment: CDR1 LGHDT and CDR2 YNNKEL (reference sequence). Here the CDR3 DNA reads TGTGCCAGCAGCCAAGGCGGCGGCAATCAGCCCCAGCATTTT. It is translated as CASSQGGGNQPQHF.

J is TRBJ1-1 and V is TRBV21-1; the D call TRBD1 from the table was never checked on the DNA. TRBV21-1 is classified as a pseudogene. There are 14 residues in the CDR3. In nucleotides, the CDR3 is TGTGCCAGCAGCCCAGAGGGGACAGGGGGCGTCTTCTTCTTT. Protein sequence: CASSPEGTGGVFFF.